This paragraph covers one T cell receptor beta chain sequence. The antigen is not known. An end of the junction differs from the germline gene, which may be a read error. Germline V gives CDR1 ENHRY, CDR2 SYGVKD. The CDR3 spans 14 residues. Both TCR beta VDJ combination and CDR3 sequence profiling were carried out. Genomic DNA was the template for this profiling. TCRdb re-derived calls from the reads in MiXCR, one entry per CDR3 protein. Here the sample spans roughly 250,000 distinct CDR3 sequences, roughly 82% being singletons. These data originate in a study of CD8+CD57+ T cells in acquired aplastic anemia. The wider study: Mean DNA quantity obtained from sorted CD4+ and CD8+ cells was 3 to 3.5 ug. Whole-study results and caveats: Between the patient and control groups, CD8+ Simpson's diversity did not differ significantly. It was found that fewer than 35 CD8+ CDR3 sequences were shared between patients and controls.

CD8+CD57+ cell expansion had been shown by flow cytometry in patients chosen for sequencing. Patients, without exception, had severe acquired aplastic anemia. V and J are TRBV10-3 and TRBJ1-1; TRBD1 aligns across 9 bases. This clonotype originated in a human donor with aplastic anemia. The specimen sequenced was sorted CD4+, CD8+, or CD8+CD57+ T cells (not recorded which) from PBMCs. The CDR3 DNA reads TGTGCCTTCAGTCGGACAGGGGAAACGACTGAAGCTTTCTTT. This sequence encodes CAFSRTGETTEAFF.